This is a list of T cell receptor beta chains from one sample in a study of beta chain features in type 1 diabetes. Here immunoSEQ multiplex PCR was the method, and the copy in TCRdb shows in-frame clones only, minus some. This table has under 250,000 clones, roughly 14% appearing once. What was sequenced was naive CD4+ T cells from blood. These receptors all come from a middle-aged woman in good health. CDR3s include the opening cysteine and the closing phenylalanine or tryptophan. Fields, in order: V gene, clone size, CDR3 protein. A row's size may be missing; if present it is once, few, many or a size class.

v_call: TRBV9; clone_size: few; cdr3_aa: CASSVEEGRNSPLHF
v_call: TRBV5-1; clone_size: few; cdr3_aa: CASSLGANLAGNSPLHF
v_call: TRBV5-4; clone_size: few; cdr3_aa: CASALRPGETQYF
v_call: TRBV6-6; clone_size: few; cdr3_aa: CASSYGRLTGELFF
v_call: TRBV27; clone_size: -; cdr3_aa: CASRAKWAGAREKLFF
v_call: TRBV23-1; clone_size: -; cdr3_aa: CASSHPGQGRSYEQYF
v_call: TRBV7-9; clone_size: few; cdr3_aa: CASSARVNQPQHF
v_call: TRBV2; clone_size: -; cdr3_aa: CASSLGLAPYNEQFF
v_call: TRBV11-2; clone_size: few; cdr3_aa: CASRLAGRETQYF
v_call: TRBV5-1; clone_size: -; cdr3_aa: CASSLGQGQEPQHF
v_call: TRBV9; clone_size: few; cdr3_aa: CASSALDRAYEQYF
v_call: TRBV9; clone_size: -; cdr3_aa: CASSLNPRGGGGLNEQFF
v_call: TRBV27; clone_size: -; cdr3_aa: CASSFRDSNTGELFF
v_call: TRBV29-1; clone_size: -; cdr3_aa: CSDHRPGGADNEQFF
v_call: TRBV7-8; clone_size: few; cdr3_aa: CASSIAARTYYEQYF
v_call: TRBV4-1; clone_size: -; cdr3_aa: CASSQDRGTETQYF
v_call: TRBV18; clone_size: -; cdr3_aa: CASSLGTVIGNTIYF
v_call: TRBV7-9; clone_size: -; cdr3_aa: CASNGDSRTEAFF
v_call: TRBV18; clone_size: many; cdr3_aa: CASSPGVANTEAFF
v_call: TRBV10-3; clone_size: many; cdr3_aa: CAISESWGSGNEQFF
v_call: TRBV10-3; clone_size: few; cdr3_aa: CAISESASRETQYF
v_call: TRBV7-2; clone_size: -; cdr3_aa: CASSLGLRDGYTF
v_call: TRBV5-1; clone_size: few; cdr3_aa: CASSFGQLQETQYF
v_call: TRBV2; clone_size: few; cdr3_aa: CASLSEYNQPQHF
v_call: TRBV9; clone_size: -; cdr3_aa: CASSLGGGNYNEQFF
v_call: TRBV9; clone_size: -; cdr3_aa: CASSAGGSSYNSPLHF
v_call: TRBV2; clone_size: few; cdr3_aa: CASRYEQGWNSPLHF
v_call: TRBV6-6; clone_size: few; cdr3_aa: CASTDRRTYEQYF
v_call: TRBV13; clone_size: few; cdr3_aa: CASSLARGDSPLHF
v_call: TRBV5-1; clone_size: few; cdr3_aa: CASSTQDRVNEQFF
v_call: TRBV5-4; clone_size: -; cdr3_aa: CASSRTGQETQYF
v_call: TRBV29-1; clone_size: many; cdr3_aa: CSVMRNTGELFF
v_call: TRBV7-9; clone_size: many; cdr3_aa: CATQRRVASTDTQYF
v_call: TRBV19; clone_size: few; cdr3_aa: CASSPLPPPRSWPQHF
v_call: TRBV7-9; clone_size: -; cdr3_aa: CASSSGTSGYNEQFF
v_call: TRBV2; clone_size: few; cdr3_aa: CASSEAVDRVSNQPQHF
v_call: TRBV27; clone_size: few; cdr3_aa: CASSLFREPLNYGYTF
v_call: TRBV6-5; clone_size: once; cdr3_aa: CASSFTGTGGSYEQYF
v_call: TRBV12-5; clone_size: -; cdr3_aa: CASGLHPDRPEAFF
v_call: TRBV11-3; clone_size: -; cdr3_aa: CASSFSVNTEAFF
v_call: TRBV9; clone_size: few; cdr3_aa: CASSVAERGTYQETQYF
v_call: TRBV11-2; clone_size: few; cdr3_aa: CASSLTGTGGPGPLHF
v_call: TRBV25-1; clone_size: once; cdr3_aa: CASSSRTGSSYNSPLHF
v_call: TRBV20-1; clone_size: -; cdr3_aa: CSAREPRGLHF
v_call: TRBV7-8; clone_size: few; cdr3_aa: CASSLRVRQGASGYTF
v_call: TRBV9; clone_size: few; cdr3_aa: CASSAQGQFAYEQYF
v_call: TRBV11-2; clone_size: -; cdr3_aa: CASRWGQGANTEAFF
v_call: TRBV10-1; clone_size: -; cdr3_aa: CASSSGGISYNEQFF
v_call: TRBV2; clone_size: -; cdr3_aa: CASRGNRGLNEQFF
v_call: TRBV5-1; clone_size: -; cdr3_aa: CASSSTPFATGAGYTF
v_call: TRBV18; clone_size: few; cdr3_aa: CASSPNNEQFF
v_call: TRBV6-5; clone_size: few; cdr3_aa: CASRGGAGANVLTF
v_call: TRBV6-1; clone_size: -; cdr3_aa: CASERRTEAFF
v_call: TRBV2; clone_size: -; cdr3_aa: CASSVRTGVNQPQHF
v_call: TRBV5-1; clone_size: -; cdr3_aa: CASSSNGLAGGRQETQYF